The source of this TCR beta chain is a study of blood T cell repertoires in COVID-19. The wider study: Acute-phase and convalescent COVID-19 samples originated in the United States, Italy and Spain. T cells, B-cell-depleted T cells, or PBMCs supplied cDNA or gDNA.

As processed by the authors: Scientists estimated how many nucleated cells there were by amplifying reference gene primers. Sequencing was performed with immunoSEQ multiplex PCR; in TCRdb, only in-frame clones are kept and a portion is missing. V, J and clone size are taken as reported in that table, and D and trimming were inferred from the DNA itself. Here the sample spans 310,000 or so clones, 87% being singletons. This clone has more than one count but fewer than ten. The CDR3 totals 13 residues. Germline V lookup: CDR1 SGHNT, CDR2 YENEEA. The V end lost 0 bases, the J end lost 7 bases, and 4 bases lay between the germline ends. The study recruited people aged 18 to 89 years across approximately 24 US areas.

The chain links TRBV11-3 to TRBJ1-6; unclear D gene. Source material: PBMCs or T cells enriched from blood (not recorded which). The TCR comes from a woman aged 40 to 50 who had recovered from COVID-19. CDR3 nucleotide sequence: TGTGCCAGCAGCTTAGATCAAAATTCACCCCTCCACTTT. The encoded protein is CASSLDQNSPLHF.